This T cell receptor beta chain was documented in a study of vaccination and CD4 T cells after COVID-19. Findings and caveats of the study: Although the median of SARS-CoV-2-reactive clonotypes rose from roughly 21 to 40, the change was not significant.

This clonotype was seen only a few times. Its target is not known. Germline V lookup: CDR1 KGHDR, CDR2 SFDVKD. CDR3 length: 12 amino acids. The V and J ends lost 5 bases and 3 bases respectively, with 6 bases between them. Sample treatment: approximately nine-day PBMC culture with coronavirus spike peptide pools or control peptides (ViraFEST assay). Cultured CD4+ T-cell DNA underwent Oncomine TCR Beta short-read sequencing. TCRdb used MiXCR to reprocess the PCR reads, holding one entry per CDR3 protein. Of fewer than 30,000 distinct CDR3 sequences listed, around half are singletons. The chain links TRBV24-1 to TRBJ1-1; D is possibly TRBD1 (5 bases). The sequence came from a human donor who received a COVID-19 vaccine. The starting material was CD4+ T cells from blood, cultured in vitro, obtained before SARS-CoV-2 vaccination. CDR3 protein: CATSAGDTEAFF. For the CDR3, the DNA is TGTGCCACCAGTGCGGGGGACACTGAAGCTTTCTTT.